The clone carrying this T cell receptor (beta chain) was seen many times. Its target is not known. The data derive from a study of breast tumors, draining lymph nodes, adjacent tissues. This CDR3 contains 14 residues. CDR1 and CDR2 from the germline V gene are SEHNR and FQNEAQ (reference sequence). Between the trimmed V and J ends, which lost 1 base and 6 bases, there was a span of 13 bases. Study-wide results and caveats: That most tumor T cells come from lymph nodes remained unproven. Compared with lymph nodes, tumors were less diverse; compared with nontumor tissue, more.

Samples came from axillary lymph nodes draining the breast cancer. TCRdb re-derived calls from the multiplex PCR reads in MiXCR, one entry per CDR3 protein. The table shows about 230,000 distinct CDR3 sequences, with around 32% occurring only once. Sequenced: axillary lymph node tissue. V usage is TRBV7-9 and J usage is TRBJ2-7; either TRBD1 or TRBD2 may supply D (5 bases each). The source is a female donor with breast cancer. Some clones in this sample may be carry-over from other donors' samples. The CDR3 nucleotides are TGTGCCAGCAGCTTAGAGGTATCGGGGCTCGAGCAGTACTTC. Protein: CASSLEVSGLEQYF.